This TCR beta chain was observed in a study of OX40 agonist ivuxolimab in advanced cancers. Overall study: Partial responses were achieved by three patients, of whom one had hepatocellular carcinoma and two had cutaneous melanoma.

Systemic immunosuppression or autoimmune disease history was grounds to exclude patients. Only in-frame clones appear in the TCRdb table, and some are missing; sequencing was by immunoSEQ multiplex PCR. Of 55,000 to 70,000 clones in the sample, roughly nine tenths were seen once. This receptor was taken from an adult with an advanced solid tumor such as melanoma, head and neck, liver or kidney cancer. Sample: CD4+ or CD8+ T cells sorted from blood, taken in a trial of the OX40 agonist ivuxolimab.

DNA for the CDR3: TGCAGCGTTGGCGGAGGGGGCGGCTACACCTTC. Residues: CSVGGGGGYTF. The rearrangement links TRBV29-1 to TRBJ1-2; TRBD1 aligns across 7 bases. The V segment lost 4 bases and the J segment 8 bases; nucleotides outside the gene matches: 4. Looked up from germline, CDR1 is SQVTM and CDR2 is ANQGSEA. There are 11 residues in the CDR3.